The rows below give T cell receptor beta chains drawn from one sample of a study of T cells in localized non-small cell lung cancer. The table came from immunoSEQ multiplex PCR; TCRdb's copy has only in-frame clones and leaves some out. The sample has about 46,000 clones, around 86% seen once. Specimen: peripheral blood mononuclear cells, collected before any cancer treatment. Every receptor here comes from a man aged 35-69 years with stage III lung adenocarcinoma. Both conserved end residues are part of each CDR3. D genes are given only for firm matches. The size of a clone is reported for some rows only, either as once, few or many, or as a class for expanded clones.

j_gene,abundance,d_gene,v_gene,CDR3nt,CDR3aa
TRBJ2-5,NA,NA,TRBV6-5,TGTGCCAGCAGCCAGGACTCCTCAGAGACCCAGTACTTC,CASSQDSSETQYF
TRBJ1-3,NA,NA,TRBV6-6,TGTGCCAGCAGTTACTCACCCCCAGCTGGAAACACCATATATTTT,CASSYSPPAGNTIYF
TRBJ2-3,NA,TRBD2,TRBV4-1,TGCGCCAGCAGCCAAGATCCAGCGGGGGGCACAGATACGCAGTATTTT,CASSQDPAGGTDTQYF
TRBJ2-3,NA,NA,TRBV11-3,TGTGCCAGCAGTGAGGGAACAGATACGCAGTATTTT,CASSEGTDTQYF
TRBJ2-1,NA,NA,TRBV7-2,TGTGCCAGCGGGGGGATAGACAATGAGCAGTTCTTC,CASGGIDNEQFF
TRBJ2-2,NA,NA,TRBV4-2,TGTGCCAGCAGCCACGATGGGGTGGGGGAGCTGTTTTTT,CASSHDGVGELFF
TRBJ2-7,NA,TRBD1,TRBV28,TGTGCCAGCAGTTCCACAGGCGGGGACAGGCAAGCCTACGAGCAGTACTTC,CASSSTGGDRQAYEQYF
TRBJ2-3,NA,NA,TRBV29-1,TGCAGCGTTGGGGGGGGCTACAAGAATACGCAGTATTTT,CSVGGGYKNTQYF
TRBJ1-1,NA,TRBD1,TRBV14,TGTGCCAGCAGCCCCACAGGGGGCTGGCGAAGTGAAGCTTTCTTT,CASSPTGGWRSEAFF
TRBJ2-5,NA,TRBD2,TRBV4-1,TGCGCCAGCAGCCAAGGGACTAGCGGGTACCAAGAGACCCAGTACTTC,CASSQGTSGYQETQYF
TRBJ2-7,once,TRBD1,TRBV5-1,TGCGCCAGCAGCTTGGGCCTTGGGAGGACAGGGGTCTACGAGCAGTACTTC,CASSLGLGRTGVYEQYF
TRBJ2-1,NA,TRBD2,TRBV11-2,TGTGCCAGCAGCTCAGCGACTAGCGCCGTTGAGCAGTTCTTC,CASSSATSAVEQFF
TRBJ2-7,NA,TRBD1,TRBV6-1,TGTGCCAGCAGTGAAGGACAGGGATATTTGTACGAGCAGTACTTC,CASSEGQGYLYEQYF
TRBJ2-5,NA,TRBD1,TRBV19,TGTGCCAGTAGTATCATCGATGGGGACAGGGAGTGGGAGACCCAGTACTTC,CASSIIDGDREWETQYF
TRBJ1-1,NA,NA,TRBV5-1,TGCGCCAGCAGCTTGTCCTGGGGGGGAGACACTGAAGCTTTCTTT,CASSLSWGGDTEAFF
TRBJ2-7,NA,TRBD1,TRBV11-2,TGTGCCAGCAGCTTAGAATGGACAGGGGGATACTACGAGCAGTACTTC,CASSLEWTGGYYEQYF
TRBJ2-1,NA,TRBD2,TRBV9,TGTGCCAGCAGCCAACGTACCGGGACTAGTTTGTATGAGCAGTTCTTC,CASSQRTGTSLYEQFF
TRBJ1-6,NA,NA,TRBV9,TGTGCCAGCAGCGTAGGGGGGTGGGATTCACCCCTCCACTTT,CASSVGGWDSPLHF
TRBJ1-6,NA,NA,TRBV6-5,TGTGCCAGCAGGTTGACAGGATTCGGTTCACCCCTCCACTTT,CASRLTGFGSPLHF
TRBJ2-7,NA,TRBD2,TRBV10-1,TGCGCCAGCAGCCACGGGGGACTAGCGTCCGAGCAGTACTTC,CASSHGGLASEQYF
TRBJ1-1,NA,TRBD1,TRBV5-1,TGCGCCAGCAGCTTGGATACGACAGGGATGAACACTGAAGCTTTCTTT,CASSLDTTGMNTEAFF
TRBJ2-7,NA,NA,TRBV5-1,TGCGCCAGCAGCCCGGCGGGACGGGAGACCTACGAGCAGTACTTC,CASSPAGRETYEQYF
TRBJ2-7,NA,TRBD2,TRBV5-4,TGTGCCAGCAGCTTGGCGGGGAGGGGCTCCTACGAGCAGTACTTC,CASSLAGRGSYEQYF
TRBJ2-7,NA,NA,TRBV7-2,TGTGCCAGCAGCTTAGCGGACTTCCTATCCACCTACGAGCAGTACTTC,CASSLADFLSTYEQYF
TRBJ2-7,NA,TRBD1,TRBV6-5,TGTGCCAGCAGTTACCCGACAGGGCCCTACGAGCAGTACTTC,CASSYPTGPYEQYF
TRBJ2-7,NA,NA,TRBV19,TGTGCCAGTAGTATGGGCAGGACCTACGAGCAGTACTTC,CASSMGRTYEQYF
TRBJ1-3,once,NA,TRBV10-2,TGCGCCAGCCGACCCATGGGGAGTTCTGGAAACACCATATATTTT,CASRPMGSSGNTIYF
TRBJ2-7,NA,NA,TRBV18,TGTGCCAGCTCACCGGAGGACAGCTACTACGAGCAGTACTTC,CASSPEDSYYEQYF
TRBJ2-1,NA,NA,TRBV19,TGTGCCAGTAGTAACGGGTGGCAGGGTGAGCAGTTCTTC,CASSNGWQGEQFF
TRBJ1-3,NA,NA,TRBV6-1,TGTGCCAGCAGTGAACCTACAGGGCCTGGAAACACCATATATTTT,CASSEPTGPGNTIYF
TRBJ2-1,NA,NA,TRBV10-1,TGCGCCAGCAGTGGTGGGGCCTACAATGAGCAGTTCTTC,CASSGGAYNEQFF
TRBJ2-2,NA,NA,TRBV6-5,TGTGCCAGCACCCCCGGCAGCCAGACCGGGGAGCTGTTTTTT,CASTPGSQTGELFF
TRBJ1-2,NA,NA,TRBV6-5,TGTGCCAGCAGTACCGGGGGTGGCTACACCTTC,CASSTGGGYTF